This T cell receptor (beta chain) was sequenced in a study of neurological immune-mediated disorders. Where libraries were unsorted, they were derived from 2 million PBMCs stored at -80 degrees C. A 10-nucleotide random UMI tagged transcripts in template-switch 5'RACE cDNA synthesis. TCRdb redid the calling of the 5' RACE reads with MiXCR, one entry per CDR3 protein. The sample holds about 66,000 distinct CDR3 sequences, almost 4% seen once. General study results and limits: The greatest degree of TCR clonal expansion was observed in HTLV-1-associated myelopathy, with the lowest in multiple sclerosis, below that of healthy controls. The expanded clones of different subjects shared no CDR3 amino acid sequences (suggesting private repertoires in all groups).

Germline assignment: CDR1 SGHAT and CDR2 FQNNGV. CDR3 length: 15 amino acids. The V gene lost 1 base and the J gene lost 6 bases, with 14 bases spanning the gap. This clonotype was counted at least ten times. The antigen is undetermined. Sequencing was performed on PBMCs. The chain recombines TRBV11-2 with TRBJ2-3; TRBD2 might be the D (5 bases). The receptor was isolated from a man aged 25 to 40 with multiple sclerosis. This CDR3 is CASSLAGTLADTQYF. CDR3 sequence (DNA): TGTGCCAGCAGCTTAGCGGGAACACTGGCGGATACGCAGTATTTT.